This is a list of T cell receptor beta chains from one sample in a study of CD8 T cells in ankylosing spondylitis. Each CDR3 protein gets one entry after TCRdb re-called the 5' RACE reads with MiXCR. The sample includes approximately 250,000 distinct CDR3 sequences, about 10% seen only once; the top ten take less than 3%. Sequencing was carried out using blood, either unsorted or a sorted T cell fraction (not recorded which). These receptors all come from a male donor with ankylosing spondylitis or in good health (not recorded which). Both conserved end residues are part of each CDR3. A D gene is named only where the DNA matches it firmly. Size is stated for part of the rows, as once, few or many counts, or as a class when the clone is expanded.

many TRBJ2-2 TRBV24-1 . TGTGCCACCAGTGACGTTAACGCGAACACCGGGGAGCTGTTTTTT CATSDVNANTGELFF
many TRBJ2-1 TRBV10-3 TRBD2 TGTGCCATCAGTGAAACCGGACTAGCGGGGGATCGGGTATCCTACAATGAGCAGTTCTTC CAISETGLAGDRVSYNEQFF
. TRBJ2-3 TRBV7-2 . TGTGCCAGCAGCGGGGCCGGCCCGAGAGGGGCCGCCACGCAGTATTTT CASSGAGPRGAATQYF
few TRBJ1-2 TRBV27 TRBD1 TGTGCCAGCAAGAGACAGGGGGCGGAAAGCTATGGCTACACCTTC CASKRQGAESYGYTF
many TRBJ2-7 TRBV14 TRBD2 TGTGCCAGCAGCCTCGGGGGACTAGCGGGGAGCTCCTACGAGCAGTACTTC CASSLGGLAGSSYEQYF
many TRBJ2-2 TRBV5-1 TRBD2 TGCGCCAGCAGCATCGCTAGCGGGGGAACCGGGGAGCTGTTTTTT CASSIASGGTGELFF
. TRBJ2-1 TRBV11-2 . TGTGCCAGCAGCTTAGTTGCGGGAGTCAGGGGTAAGCAGTTCTTC CASSLVAGVRGKQFF
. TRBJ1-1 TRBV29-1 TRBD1 TGCAGCGTCGCGGACAGGGGGGACACTGAAGCTTTCTTT CSVADRGDTEAFF
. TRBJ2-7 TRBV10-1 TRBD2 TGCGCCAGCAGTGAGAGCGGGAGGGCCTACGAGCAGTACTTC CASSESGRAYEQYF
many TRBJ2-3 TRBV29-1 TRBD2 TGCAGCGTCGCGAGGACTAGCGGGGGGCAGGTGACAGATACGCAGTATTTT CSVARTSGGQVTDTQYF
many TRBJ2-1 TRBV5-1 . TGCGCCAGCAGCGTTACGGGATACAATGAGCAGTTCTTC CASSVTGYNEQFF
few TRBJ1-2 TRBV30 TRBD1 TGTGCCTGGAGCTTGGACAGGACTAACTATGACTACACCTTC CAWSLDRTNYDYTF
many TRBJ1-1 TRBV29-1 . TGCAGCGTTGAAGATCTCGACAACACTGAAGCTTTCTTT CSVEDLDNTEAFF
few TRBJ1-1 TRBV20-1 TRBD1 TGCAGTGCCCTGGGACAGGCGGTCGAGGCGAACACTGAAGCTTTCTTT CSALGQAVEANTEAFF
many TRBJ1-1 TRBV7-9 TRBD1 TGTGCCAGCAGCTTAAGCGTCGGGCAGGGGGGTGAAGCTTTCTTT CASSLSVGQGGEAFF
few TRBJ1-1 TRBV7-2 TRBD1 TGTGCCAACAACTACAGGGGAGGGAACACTGAAGCTTTCTTT CANNYRGGNTEAFF
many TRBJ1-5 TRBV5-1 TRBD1 TGCGCCAGCAGCTTGGAAGGGACAGAAAATCAGCCCCAGCATTTT CASSLEGTENQPQHF
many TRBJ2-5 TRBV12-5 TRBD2 TGTGCTAGTGGTTTGGTACTTGGGGGACTACAAGAGACCCAGTACTTC CASGLVLGGLQETQYF
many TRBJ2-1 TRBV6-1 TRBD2 TGTGCCAGCAGGACTAGCGGGGGGAATGAGCAGTTCTTC CASRTSGGNEQFF
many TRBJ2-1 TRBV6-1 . TGTGCCAGCAGCCCGGGCAGGATCTACAATGAGCAGTTCTTC CASSPGRIYNEQFF
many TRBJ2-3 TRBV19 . TGTGCCAGTAGCAGCGGGGACAAAGATACGCAGTATTTT CASSSGDKDTQYF
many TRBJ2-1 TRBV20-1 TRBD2 TGCAGTGCTAGTTCAGTGAGACTAGCGGGAGTGCTTGGTGAGCAGTTCTTC CSASSVRLAGVLGEQFF
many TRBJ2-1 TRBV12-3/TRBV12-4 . TGTGCCAGCAAGGTTCGACATCTCGACAATGAGCAGTTCTTC CASKVRHLDNEQFF
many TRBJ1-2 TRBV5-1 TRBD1 TGCGCCAGCAGCTTGGACAGGGGGCTCTATGGCTACACCTTC CASSLDRGLYGYTF
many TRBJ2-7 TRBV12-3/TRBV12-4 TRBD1 TGTGCCAGCAGCTACTCTGGGACAGGGAAGGCCACTAAGTACTTC CASSYSGTGKATKYF
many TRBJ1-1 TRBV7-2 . TGTGCCAGCACAGTGCAGCTGAACACTGAAGCTTTCTTT CASTVQLNTEAFF
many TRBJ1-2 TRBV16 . TGTGCCAGCAGCCAAATTGTTGGTGGCTACACCTTC CASSQIVGGYTF
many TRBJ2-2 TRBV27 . TGTGCCAGCAGTCCAACAGTACCCGGGGAGCTGTTTTTT CASSPTVPGELFF
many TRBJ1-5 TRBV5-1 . TGCGCCAGCAGCTTGCAAACAGGCCAGCCCCAGCATTTT CASSLQTGQPQHF